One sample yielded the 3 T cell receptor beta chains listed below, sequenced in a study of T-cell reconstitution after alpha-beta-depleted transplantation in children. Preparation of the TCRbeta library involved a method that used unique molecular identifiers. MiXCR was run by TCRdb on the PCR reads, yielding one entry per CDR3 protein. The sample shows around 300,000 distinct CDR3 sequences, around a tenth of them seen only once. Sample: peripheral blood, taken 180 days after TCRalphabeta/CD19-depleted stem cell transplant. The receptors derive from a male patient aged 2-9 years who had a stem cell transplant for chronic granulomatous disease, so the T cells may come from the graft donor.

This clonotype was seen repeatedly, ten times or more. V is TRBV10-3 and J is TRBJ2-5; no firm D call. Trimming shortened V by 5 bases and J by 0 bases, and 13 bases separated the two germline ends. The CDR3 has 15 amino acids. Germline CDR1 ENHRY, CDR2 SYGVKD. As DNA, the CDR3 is TGTGCCATCAGTAACCGGGCTAAGTACCAAGAGACCCAGTACTTC. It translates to CAISNRAKYQETQYF.

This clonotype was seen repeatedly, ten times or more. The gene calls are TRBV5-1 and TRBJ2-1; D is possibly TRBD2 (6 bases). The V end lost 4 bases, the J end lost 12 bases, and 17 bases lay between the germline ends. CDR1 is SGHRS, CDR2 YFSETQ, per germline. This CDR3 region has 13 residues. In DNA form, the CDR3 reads TGCGCCAGCAGCGCGCGGGGACTCCCCGTGCAGTTCTTC. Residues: CASSARGLPVQFF.

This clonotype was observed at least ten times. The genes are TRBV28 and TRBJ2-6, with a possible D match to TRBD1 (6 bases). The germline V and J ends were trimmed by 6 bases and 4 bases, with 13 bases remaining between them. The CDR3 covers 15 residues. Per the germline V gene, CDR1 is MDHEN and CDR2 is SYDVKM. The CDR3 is CASRVPRGGANVLTF. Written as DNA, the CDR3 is TGTGCCAGCAGAGTTCCGAGGGGGGGGGCCAACGTCCTGACTTTC.